A single sample is the source of the 13 T cell receptor beta chains below, sequenced in a study of T cells in Graves' hyperthyroidism and ophthalmopathy. Amplification of TCR beta CDR3 regions was performed using RNA transcripts as template. The study used the HTBI primer set for a first-round RT-PCR of the TCR CDR3. TCRdb reprocessed the multiplex PCR reads via MiXCR and lists one record per CDR3 protein. The data hold nearly 600,000 distinct CDR3 sequences, with around 14% observed a single time. Specimen: blood. The receptors come from a young woman with Graves' ophthalmopathy.

This chain uses TRBV2 with TRBJ2-7, with 12 bases aligning to TRBD1. V lost 5 bases, J lost 7 bases, and 9 bases stayed unmatched. Germline values: CDR1 SNHLY, CDR2 FYNNEI. This CDR3 is 15 amino acids long. The CDR3 DNA reads as TGTGCCAGCAGTCAAACCGGGACAGGGGGCGGAGAGCAGTACTTC. This codes for CASSQTGTGGGEQYF. Full variable domain (missing parts from reference TRBV2 and TRBJ2-7): EPEVTQTPSHQVTQMGQEVILRCVPISNHLYFYWYRQILGQKVEFLVSFYNNEISEKSEIFDDQFSVERPDGSNFTLKIRSTKLEDSAMYFCASSQTGTGGGEQYFGPGTRLTVT.

In its sample, this clonotype was seen many times. The V and J genes are TRBV6-1 and TRBJ2-3; 8 bases line up with TRBD2. CDR3 length: 14 residues. CDR1 and CDR2 (germline): MNHNS, SASEGT. Trimming took 8 bases from V and 3 from J; bases not matched to a gene: 7. The CDR3 DNA follows: TGTGCCAGCCGGTCGGGGGGGAGAACAGATACGCAGTATTTT. Translated: CASRSGGRTDTQYF.

The V gene is TRBV20-1, the J gene TRBJ2-1, with 7 bases aligning to TRBD1. CDR1 DFQATT and CDR2 SNEGSKA come from the germline V gene (reference sequence). V lost 1 base, J lost 9 bases, and 15 bases stayed unmatched. CDR3 length: 16 residues. CDR3 in DNA: TGCAGTGCTAGAGTGGTAGGCCAGGGGGTAGGCAGTGAGCAGTTCTTC. Encoded protein: CSARVVGQGVGSEQFF.

V usage is TRBV27 and J usage is TRBJ2-3, with D possibly being TRBD2 (5 bases). The CDR3 is 13 residues long. Germline V gene lookup returns CDR1 MNHEY and CDR2 SMNVEV (reference sequence). V lost 8 bases, J lost 2 bases, and 11 bases lay in between. CDR3 residues: CASGLQTTDTQYF. The CDR3 DNA is TGTGCCAGCGGACTCCAAACCACAGATACGCAGTATTTT.

This clonotype was seen many times. This chain joins TRBV6-6 and TRBJ2-7; a possible D gene is TRBD2 (6 bases). The CDR3 length is 14 residues. V lost 2 bases, J lost 3 bases, and 11 bases lay in between. The germline V gene has CDR1 MNHNY and CDR2 SVGAGI (reference sequence). The chain's CDR3 is CASSYGDGSYEQYF. CDR3 bases: TGTGCCAGCAGTTACGGAGACGGGAGCTACGAGCAGTACTTC.

In this sample, this clonotype turned up many times. The chain combines TRBV5-1 with TRBJ2-1; tentative D call: TRBD1 (6 bases). V lost 2 bases, J lost 9 bases, and 15 bases lay in between. This CDR3 has 14 residues. Germline loops: CDR1 SGHRS, CDR2 YFSETQ. The CDR3 reads CASSLRRDITEQFF. The CDR3 coding sequence is TGCGCCAGCAGCTTACGACGGGACATCACTGAGCAGTTCTTC.

This chain joins TRBV2 and TRBJ1-2, with a possible D match to TRBD1 (6 bases). The CDR3 spans 14 residues. The V and J ends lost 7 bases and 4 bases respectively, with 16 bases between them. Looked up from germline, CDR1 is SNHLY and CDR2 is FYNNEI. The CDR3 nucleotides are TGTGCCAGCAAACGTACAGGGCGAGGCTATGGCTACACCTTC. It translates to CASKRTGRGYGYTF.

The chain combines TRBV20-1 with TRBJ1-1, with D tentatively TRBD1 (6 bases). This CDR3 comprises 12 residues. V lost 4 bases to trimming and J lost 4 bases, with 10 bases between them. CDR1 is DFQATT and CDR2 is SNEGSKA in the germline V gene (reference sequence). DNA for the CDR3: TGCAGTGCTACCAGGGGTCGCACTGAAGCTTTCTTT. This gives the protein CSATRGRTEAFF.

With regard to this clonotype: With a much larger clone just one base away, this may be a read error. The chain has TRBV20-1 and TRBJ2-7, with TRBD2 matching 10 bases. The CDR3 runs to 18 residues. Germline V gives CDR1 DFQATT, CDR2 SNEGSKA (reference sequence). The CDR3 DNA sequence: TGCAGTACTAGAGATCCTAGCGGGAGTCTCCAAGGGGCCTACGAGCAGTACTTC. Protein sequence: CSTRDPSGSLQGAYEQYF.

The sample holds many counts of this clonotype. The V call is TRBV6-1, the J call TRBJ1-1, with a tentative D call TRBD1 (5 bases). Deletions cut 5 bases from V and 1 base from J, with 11 bases between. This CDR3 spans 14 amino acids. Germline V CDR1 and CDR2: MNHNS, SASEGT. In DNA, the CDR3 is TGTGCCAGCAGTCTAATTACAGGGAACACTGAAGCTTTCTTT. It codes for CASSLITGNTEAFF.

Worth noting for this clonotype: Germline and junction disagree at one end, which may indicate a read error. The V and J genes are TRBV5-6 and TRBJ2-5; weak D call: TRBD1 (6 bases). The CDR3 sequence is 13 residues long. CDR1 is SGHDT and CDR2 is YYEEEE in the germline V gene. The CDR3 loop is CASSLGGQGTQYF. CDR3 DNA: TGTGCCAGCAGCTTGGGGGGACAAGGGACCCAGTACTTC.

The chain employs TRBV19 and TRBJ2-1, with 10 positions matching TRBD2. The germline gives CDR1 LNHDA, CDR2 SQIVND (reference sequence). With V trimmed by 2 bases and J by 1 base, 17 bases remained unmatched. CDR3 length equals 21 residues. The CDR3 spells CASSIRGTGQREGLSYNEQFF. CDR3 coding DNA: TGTGCCAGTAGTATAAGAGGGACAGGACAGCGGGAGGGCCTTTCCTACAATGAGCAGTTCTTC.

This clonotype was picked up many times. This chain joins TRBV29-1 and TRBJ1-2; no firm D call. The CDR3 has 15 residues. Per the germline V gene, CDR1 is SQVTM and CDR2 is ANQGSEA. V lost 5 bases, J lost 3 bases, and 19 bases lay in between. CDR3 loop: CSVNGGGGSDYGYTF. In DNA, the CDR3 is TGCAGCGTTAACGGCGGTGGAGGGTCGGACTATGGCTACACCTTC.